The 5 T cell receptor beta chains given below trace back to one sample, sequenced in a study of CD8 T cells in ankylosing spondylitis. Study-level findings and limits: In ankylosing spondylitis blood, a motif of seven to nine highly homologous TCR beta variants appeared characteristic.

Their specific antigens are unknown. TCRdb processed the 5' RACE reads anew with MiXCR; each CDR3 protein has one entry. The table lists approximately 550,000 distinct CDR3 sequences, roughly 12% of them singletons. Sample: blood, either unsorted or a sorted T cell fraction (not recorded which). These receptors were taken from a male donor with ankylosing spondylitis.

There are a few counts of this clonotype. The chain employs TRBV5-1 and TRBJ2-1; either TRBD1 or TRBD2 may fit D (5 bases each). This CDR3 region has 14 residues. Trimming shortened V by 4 bases and J by 4 bases, and 12 bases separated the two germline ends. Germline CDR1 reads SGHRS; CDR2 reads YFSETQ. DNA of the CDR3: TGCGCCAGCAGCGACCGGGACCTGTACAATGAGCAGTTCTTC. This sequence encodes CASSDRDLYNEQFF.

Comment on this clonotype: The conserved final phenylalanine or tryptophan is absent from the CDR3, which likely points to a read error. The V gene is TRBV12-3 or TRBV12-4, the J gene TRBJ2-1, with 10 bases that match TRBD2. The junction had 2 bases not matched to a gene; V was cut back by 6 bases and J by 3 bases. CDR3 length equals 14 residues. CDR3 bases: TGTGCCAGCAGAGCTAGCGGGAGCTACAATGAGCAGTTCCTC. This gives the protein CASRASGSYNEQFL.

The chain joins TRBV29-1 to TRBJ1-1; unclear D gene. The CDR3 covers 14 residues. Germline V gives CDR1 SQVTM, CDR2 ANQGSEA. The germline V and J ends were trimmed by 5 bases and 1 base, with 14 bases remaining between them. CDR3 in DNA: TGCAGCGTTAGAACCCATTATGAGAACACTGAAGCTTTCTTT. Translating gives CSVRTHYENTEAFF. Variable domain in full (rest from reference TRBV29-1 and TRBJ1-1): SAVISQKPSRDICQRGTSLTIQCQVDSQVTMMFWYRQQPGQSLTLIATANQGSEATYESGFVIDKFPISRPNLTFSTLTVSNMSPEDSSIYLCSVRTHYENTEAFFGQGTRLTVV.

The rearrangement uses TRBV12-3 or TRBV12-4 and TRBJ1-5; the D gene is possibly TRBD1 (6 bases). V shed 3 bases and J shed 1 base, with 13 bases lying between them. The CDR3 spans 16 residues. The CDR3, as DNA: TGTGCCAGCAGTTTGCTCCAGGGGAAAAGCAATCAGCCCCAGCATTTT. Encoded protein: CASSLLQGKSNQPQHF.

This clonotype was observed a few times. J is TRBJ2-1 and V is TRBV2; TRBD2 matches at 13 bases. This CDR3 is built from 15 residues. CDR1 SNHLY and CDR2 FYNNEI come from the germline V gene. V dropped 3 bases and J dropped 7; count of bases not matched to a gene: 3. CDR3: CASSDGLAGENEQFF. CDR3 nucleotides: TGTGCCAGCAGTGACGGACTAGCGGGAGAAAATGAGCAGTTCTTC.